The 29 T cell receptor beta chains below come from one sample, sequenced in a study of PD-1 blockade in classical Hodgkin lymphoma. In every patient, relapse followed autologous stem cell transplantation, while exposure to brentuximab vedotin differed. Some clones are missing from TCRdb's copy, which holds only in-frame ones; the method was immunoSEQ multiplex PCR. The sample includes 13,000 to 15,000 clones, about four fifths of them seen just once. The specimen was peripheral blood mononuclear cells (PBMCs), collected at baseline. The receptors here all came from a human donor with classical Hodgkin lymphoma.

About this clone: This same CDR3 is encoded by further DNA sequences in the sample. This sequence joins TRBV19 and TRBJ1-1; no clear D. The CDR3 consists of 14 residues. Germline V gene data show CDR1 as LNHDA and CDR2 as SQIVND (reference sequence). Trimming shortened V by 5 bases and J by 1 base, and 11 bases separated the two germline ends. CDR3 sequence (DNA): TGTGCCAGTAGTCCTTGGACGGGGAACACTGAAGCTTTCTTT. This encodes CASSPWTGNTEAFF.

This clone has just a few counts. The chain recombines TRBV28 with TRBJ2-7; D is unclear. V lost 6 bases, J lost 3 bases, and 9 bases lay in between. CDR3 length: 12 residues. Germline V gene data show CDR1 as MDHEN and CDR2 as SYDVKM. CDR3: CASRSIVYEQYF. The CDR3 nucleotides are TGTGCCAGCAGGTCCATAGTCTACGAGCAGTACTTC.

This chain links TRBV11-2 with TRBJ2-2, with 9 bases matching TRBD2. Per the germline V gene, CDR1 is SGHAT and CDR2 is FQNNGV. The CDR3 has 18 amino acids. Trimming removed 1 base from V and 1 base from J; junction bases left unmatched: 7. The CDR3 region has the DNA TGTGCCAGCAGCTTAGTGCCTAGCGGGATGGTGAACACCGGGGAGCTGTTTTTT. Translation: CASSLVPSGMVNTGELFF. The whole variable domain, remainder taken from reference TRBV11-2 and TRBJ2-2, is EAGVAQSPRYKIIEKRQSVAFWCNPISGHATLYWYQQILGQGPKLLIQFQNNGVVDDSQLPKDRFSAERLKGVDSTLKIQPAKLEDSAVYLCASSLVPSGMVNTGELFFGEGSRLTVL.

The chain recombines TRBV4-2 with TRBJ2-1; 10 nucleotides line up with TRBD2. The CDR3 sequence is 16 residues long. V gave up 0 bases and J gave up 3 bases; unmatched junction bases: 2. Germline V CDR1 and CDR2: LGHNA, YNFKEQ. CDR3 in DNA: TGTGCCAGCAGCCAAGATTCTAGCGGGGGCTACAATGAGCAGTTCTTC. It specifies CASSQDSSGGYNEQFF.

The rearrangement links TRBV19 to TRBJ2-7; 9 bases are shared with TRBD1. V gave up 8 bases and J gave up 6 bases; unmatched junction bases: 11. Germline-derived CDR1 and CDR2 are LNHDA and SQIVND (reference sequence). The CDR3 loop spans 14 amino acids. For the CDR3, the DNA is TGTGCCAGTCGACCGGACAGGGGAGGCGTCGAGCAGTACTTC. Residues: CASRPDRGGVEQYF.

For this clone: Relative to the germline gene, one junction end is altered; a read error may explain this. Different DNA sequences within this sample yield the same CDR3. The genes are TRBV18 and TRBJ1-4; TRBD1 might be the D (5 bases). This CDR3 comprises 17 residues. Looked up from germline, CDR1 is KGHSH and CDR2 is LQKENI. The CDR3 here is CASSPAQGPALGEKLFF. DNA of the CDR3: TGTGCCAGCTCACCAGCCCAGGGCCCCGCCTTGGGTGAAAAATTGTTTTTT.

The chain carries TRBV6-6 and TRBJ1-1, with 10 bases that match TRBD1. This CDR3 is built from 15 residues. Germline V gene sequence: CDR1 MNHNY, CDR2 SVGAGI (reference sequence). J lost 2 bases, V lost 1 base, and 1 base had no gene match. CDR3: CASSYWDRGNTEAFF. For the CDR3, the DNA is TGTGCCAGCAGTTACTGGGACAGGGGAAACACTGAAGCTTTCTTT.

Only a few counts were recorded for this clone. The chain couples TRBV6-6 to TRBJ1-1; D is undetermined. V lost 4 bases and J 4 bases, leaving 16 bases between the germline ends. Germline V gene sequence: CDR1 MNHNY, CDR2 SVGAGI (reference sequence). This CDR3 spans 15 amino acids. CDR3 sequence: CASSSPLVLSTEAFF. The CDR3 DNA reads TGTGCCAGCAGTTCCCCCCTCGTCTTGAGCACTGAAGCTTTCTTT.

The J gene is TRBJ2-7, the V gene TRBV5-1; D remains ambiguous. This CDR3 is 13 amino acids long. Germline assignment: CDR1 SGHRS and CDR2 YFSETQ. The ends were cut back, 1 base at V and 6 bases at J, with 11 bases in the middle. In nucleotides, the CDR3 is TGCGCCAGCAGCTTGTCGCAGATTGGCGAGCAGTACTTC. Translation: CASSLSQIGEQYF.

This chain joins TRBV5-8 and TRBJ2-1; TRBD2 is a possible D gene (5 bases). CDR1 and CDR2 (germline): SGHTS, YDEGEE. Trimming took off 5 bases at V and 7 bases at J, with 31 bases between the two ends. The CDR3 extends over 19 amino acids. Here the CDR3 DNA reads TGTGCCAGCAGTATGGGGAGTTTGAGAGCGGTGCCGAGGGATAATGAGCAGTTCTTC. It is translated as CASSMGSLRAVPRDNEQFF.

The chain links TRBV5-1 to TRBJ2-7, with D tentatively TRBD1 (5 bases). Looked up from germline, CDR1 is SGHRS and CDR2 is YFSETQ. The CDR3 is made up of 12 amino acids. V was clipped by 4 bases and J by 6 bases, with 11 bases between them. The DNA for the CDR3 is TGCGCCAGCAGCAAGTCCAGGGCCGAGCAGTACTTC. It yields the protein CASSKSRAEQYF.

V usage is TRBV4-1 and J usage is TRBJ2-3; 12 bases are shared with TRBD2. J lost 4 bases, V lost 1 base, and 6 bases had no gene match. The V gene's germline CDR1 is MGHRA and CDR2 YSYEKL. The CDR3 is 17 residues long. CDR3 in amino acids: CASSQGSTSGSSDTQYF. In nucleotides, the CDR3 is TGCGCCAGCAGCCAAGGGTCGACTAGCGGGAGTTCAGATACGCAGTATTTT.

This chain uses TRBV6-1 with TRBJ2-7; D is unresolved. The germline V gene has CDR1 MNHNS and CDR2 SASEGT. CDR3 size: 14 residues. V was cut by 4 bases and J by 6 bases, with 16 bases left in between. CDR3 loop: CASSVYSKPGEQYF. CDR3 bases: TGTGCCAGCAGTGTTTATTCCAAGCCAGGCGAGCAGTACTTC.

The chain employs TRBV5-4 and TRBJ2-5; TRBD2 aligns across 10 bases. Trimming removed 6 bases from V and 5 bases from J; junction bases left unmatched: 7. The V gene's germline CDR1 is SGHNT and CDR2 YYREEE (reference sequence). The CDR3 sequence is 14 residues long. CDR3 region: CASKQAGGLETQYF. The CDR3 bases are TGTGCCAGCAAACAAGCGGGGGGGCTGGAGACCCAGTACTTC.

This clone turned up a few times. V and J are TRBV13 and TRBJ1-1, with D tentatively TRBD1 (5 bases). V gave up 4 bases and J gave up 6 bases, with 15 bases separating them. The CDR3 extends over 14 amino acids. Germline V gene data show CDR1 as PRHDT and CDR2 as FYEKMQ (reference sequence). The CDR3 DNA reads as TGTGCCAGCAGCTACCGGGACCGGTCGGCTGAAGCTTTCTTT. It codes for CASSYRDRSAEAFF.

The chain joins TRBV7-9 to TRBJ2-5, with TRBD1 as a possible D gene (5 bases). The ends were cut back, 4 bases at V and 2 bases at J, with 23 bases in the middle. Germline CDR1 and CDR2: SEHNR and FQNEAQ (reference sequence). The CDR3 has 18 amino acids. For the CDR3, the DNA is TGTGCCAGCAGCTCACGACAAGGGGTTATGTTGAGGCAAGAGACCCAGTACTTC. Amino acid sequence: CASSSRQGVMLRQETQYF. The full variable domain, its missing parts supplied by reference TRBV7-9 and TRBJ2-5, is DTGVSQNPRHKITKRGQNVTFRCDPISEHNRLYWYRQTLGQGPEFLTYFQNEAQLEKSRLLSDRFSAERPKGSFSTLEIQRTEQGDSAMYLCASSSRQGVMLRQETQYFGPGTRLLVL.

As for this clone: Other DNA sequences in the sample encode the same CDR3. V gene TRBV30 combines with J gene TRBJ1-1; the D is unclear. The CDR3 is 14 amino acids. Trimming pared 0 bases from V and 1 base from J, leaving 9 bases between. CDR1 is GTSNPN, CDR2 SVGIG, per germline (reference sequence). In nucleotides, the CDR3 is TGTGCCTGGAGTGTGGGGATCCAGAACACTGAAGCTTTCTTT. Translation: CAWSVGIQNTEAFF.

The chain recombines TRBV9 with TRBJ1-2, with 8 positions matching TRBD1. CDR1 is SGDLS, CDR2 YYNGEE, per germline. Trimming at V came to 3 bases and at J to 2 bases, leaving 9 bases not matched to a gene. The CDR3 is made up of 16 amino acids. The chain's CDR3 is CASSEEGQAVNYGYTF. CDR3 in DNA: TGTGCCAGCAGCGAGGAGGGACAGGCCGTCAACTATGGCTACACCTTC.

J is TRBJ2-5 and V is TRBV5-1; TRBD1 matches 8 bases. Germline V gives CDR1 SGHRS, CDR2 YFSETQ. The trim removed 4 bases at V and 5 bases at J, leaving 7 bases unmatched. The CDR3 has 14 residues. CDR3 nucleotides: TGCGCCAGCAGCGGTGGGACAGGAGGGGAGACCCAGTACTTC. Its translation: CASSGGTGGETQYF.

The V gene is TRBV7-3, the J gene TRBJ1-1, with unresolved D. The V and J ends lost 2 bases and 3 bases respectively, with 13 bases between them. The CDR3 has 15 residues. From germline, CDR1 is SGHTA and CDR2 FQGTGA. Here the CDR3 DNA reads TGTGCCAGCAGCTTATTTTCCCCCCCGGACACTGAAGCTTTCTTT. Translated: CASSLFSPPDTEAFF.

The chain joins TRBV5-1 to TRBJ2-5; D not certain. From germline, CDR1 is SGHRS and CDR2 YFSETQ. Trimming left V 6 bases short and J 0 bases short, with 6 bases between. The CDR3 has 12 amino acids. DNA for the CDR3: TGCGCCAGCACACCGAACCAAGAGACCCAGTACTTC. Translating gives CASTPNQETQYF.

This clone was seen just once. This chain's CDR3 is CASSLAPSFFYEQYF. The CDR3 DNA is TGTGCCAGCAGCCTGGCGCCATCTTTTTTTTACGAGCAGTACTTC. This chain links TRBV27 with TRBJ2-7; D is undetermined. The V gene lost 6 bases and the J gene lost 4 bases, with 19 bases spanning the gap. CDR1 and CDR2 from the germline V gene are MNHEY and SMNVEV (reference sequence). The CDR3 extends over 15 amino acids.

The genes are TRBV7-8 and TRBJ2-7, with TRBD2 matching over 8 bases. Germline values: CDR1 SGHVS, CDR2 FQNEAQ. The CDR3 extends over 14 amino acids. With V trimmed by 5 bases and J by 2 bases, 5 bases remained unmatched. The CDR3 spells CASSLPGGAYEQYF. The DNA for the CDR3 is TGTGCCAGCAGCCTCCCCGGGGGGGCCTACGAGCAGTACTTC.

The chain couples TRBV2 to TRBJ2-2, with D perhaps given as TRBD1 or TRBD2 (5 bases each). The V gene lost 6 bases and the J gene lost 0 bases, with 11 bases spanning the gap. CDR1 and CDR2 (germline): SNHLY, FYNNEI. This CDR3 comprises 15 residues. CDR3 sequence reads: CASRRGLTNTGELFF. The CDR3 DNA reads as TGTGCCAGCAGGAGGGGCCTAACGAACACCGGGGAGCTGTTTTTT.

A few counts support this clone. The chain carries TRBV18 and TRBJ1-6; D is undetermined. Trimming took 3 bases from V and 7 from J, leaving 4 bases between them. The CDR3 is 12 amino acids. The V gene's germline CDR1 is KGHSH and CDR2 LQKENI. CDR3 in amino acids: CASSPGNSPLHF. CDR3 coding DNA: TGTGCCAGCTCACCCGGGAATTCACCCCTCCACTTT.

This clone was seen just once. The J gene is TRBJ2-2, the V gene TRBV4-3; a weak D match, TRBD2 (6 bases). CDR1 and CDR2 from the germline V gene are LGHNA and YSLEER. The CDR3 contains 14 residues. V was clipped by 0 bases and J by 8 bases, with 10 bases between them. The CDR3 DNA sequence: TGCGCCAGCAGCCAAGATTACGGGGGAGGGGAGCTGTTTTTT. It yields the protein CASSQDYGGGELFF.

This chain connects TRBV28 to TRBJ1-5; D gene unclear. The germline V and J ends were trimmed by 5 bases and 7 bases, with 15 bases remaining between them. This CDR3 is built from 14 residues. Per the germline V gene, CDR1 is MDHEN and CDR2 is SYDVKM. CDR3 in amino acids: CASSPPFGRQPQHF. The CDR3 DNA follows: TGTGCCAGCAGTCCCCCGTTCGGGCGGCAGCCCCAGCATTTT.

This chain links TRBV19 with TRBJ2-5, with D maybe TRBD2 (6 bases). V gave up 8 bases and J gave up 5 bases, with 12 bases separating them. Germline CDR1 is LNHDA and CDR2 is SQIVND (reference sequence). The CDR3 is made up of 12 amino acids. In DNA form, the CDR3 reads TGTGCCAGTGGGAGACTAGGGGAGACCCAGTACTTC. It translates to CASGRLGETQYF.

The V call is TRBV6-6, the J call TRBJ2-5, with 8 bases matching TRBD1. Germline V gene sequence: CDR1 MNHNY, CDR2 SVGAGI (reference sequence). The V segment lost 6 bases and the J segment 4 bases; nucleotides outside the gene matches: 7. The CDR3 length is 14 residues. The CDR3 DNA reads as TGTGCCAGCAGCCTCCCCCAGGGGGCAGAGACCCAGTACTTC. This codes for CASSLPQGAETQYF.